The clone carrying this TCR beta chain was found many times. The antigen remains undetermined. This CDR3 region has 19 residues. Germline assignment: CDR1 SGHAT and CDR2 FQNNGV. Trimming stripped 5 bases from V and 1 base from J, with 23 bases between. The data stem from a study of T cells in Graves' hyperthyroidism and ophthalmopathy. TCR beta CDR3 sequences were amplified from RNA transcripts. Using the HTBI primer set, a first-round RT-PCR was run on the TCR CDR3. Via MiXCR, TCRdb re-called the multiplex PCR reads, giving one row per CDR3 protein. The table has fewer than 450,000 distinct CDR3 sequences, about 15% seen once. Study results and caveats: Most thyroid clonotypes that were expanded above 0.001 also turned up in blood.

This TCR came from a woman in her 30s with Graves' hyperthyroidism that later progressed to Graves' ophthalmopathy. The V gene is TRBV11-2, the J gene TRBJ2-2; D ambiguous. The sequenced sample consisted of blood. The CDR3 DNA reads as TGTGCCAGCAGCCCCCCGAATTCTAGTCGGCGGCTGAACACCGGGGAGCTGTTTTTT. Its translation: CASSPPNSSRRLNTGELFF. Complete variable domain (other parts from reference TRBV11-2 and TRBJ2-2): EAGVAQSPRYKIIEKRQSVAFWCNPISGHATLYWYQQILGQGPKLLIQFQNNGVVDDSQLPKDRFSAERLKGVDSTLKIQPAKLEDSAVYLCASSPPNSSRRLNTGELFFGEGSRLTVL.